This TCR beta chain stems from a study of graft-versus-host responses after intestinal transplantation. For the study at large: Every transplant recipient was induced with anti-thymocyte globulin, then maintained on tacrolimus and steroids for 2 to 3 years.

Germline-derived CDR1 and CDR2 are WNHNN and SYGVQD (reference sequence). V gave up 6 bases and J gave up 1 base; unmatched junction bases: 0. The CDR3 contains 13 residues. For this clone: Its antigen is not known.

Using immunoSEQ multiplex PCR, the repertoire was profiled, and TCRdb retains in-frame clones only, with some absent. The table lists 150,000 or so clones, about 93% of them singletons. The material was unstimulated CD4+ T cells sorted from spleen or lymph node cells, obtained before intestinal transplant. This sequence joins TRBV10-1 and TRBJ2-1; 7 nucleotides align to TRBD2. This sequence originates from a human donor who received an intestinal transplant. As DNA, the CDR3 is TGCGCCAGCAGCGGGGGGTCCTACAATGAGCAGTTCTTC. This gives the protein CASSGGSYNEQFF.